These T cell receptor beta chains were read from a single sample in a study of shared clonotypes between healthy human individuals. The table came from immunoSEQ multiplex PCR; TCRdb's copy has only in-frame clones and leaves some out. The repertoire holds 1.6 million or so clones, with about 96% as singletons. The material sequenced was naive CD4+ T cells sorted from blood. Receptor source: a man aged 25-45 years in good health. Each CDR3 is given with its conserved first and last residue. A D gene is named only where the DNA matches it firmly. A row's size may be missing; if present it is once, few, many or a size class.

TRBD1 once TRBJ1-2 TRBV5-6 TGTGCCAGCAGCTTGGCGGGCCAGGGGGCTCTGGGCTACACCTTC CASSLAGQGALGYTF
- - TRBJ1-1 TRBV7-3 TGTGCCAGCAGCTTAAATTCGAACACTGAAGCTTTCTTT CASSLNSNTEAFF
- - TRBJ2-7 TRBV28 TGTGCCAGCAGGGGGGGTGGCTCCTACGAGCAGTACTTC CASRGGGSYEQYF
TRBD2 - TRBJ2-1 TRBV10-2 TGCGCCAGCAGGGTCAGCGGGGCTGGGAATGAGCAGTTCTTC CASRVSGAGNEQFF
TRBD2 - TRBJ2-7 TRBV29-1 TGCAGCGTTGAAGGGGACTACTCCTACGAGCAGTACTTC CSVEGDYSYEQYF
- - TRBJ2-7 TRBV10-3 TGTGCCATCAGGGTAGGGGATGCCTACGAGCAGTACTTC CAIRVGDAYEQYF
- once TRBJ2-5 TRBV11-3 TGTGCCAGCAGCTTATCTTCGGGGATGGAGACCCAGTACTTC CASSLSSGMETQYF
TRBD2 once TRBJ2-5 TRBV7-9 TGTGCCAGCAGCCCGGGACTAGCGGAGGAGACCCAGTACTTC CASSPGLAEETQYF
TRBD2 - TRBJ2-7 TRBV20-1 TGCAGCAGGCTAGCGGGCGACGAGCAGTACTTC CSRLAGDEQYF
TRBD2 - TRBJ2-7 TRBV10-1 TGCGCCAGCAGTGATCGGCTAGCGGGAGAGTCTGAGCAGTACTTC CASSDRLAGESEQYF
TRBD1 - TRBJ1-1 TRBV2 TGTGCCAGCATTCGAGGGGACAGGTCGAACACTGAAGCTTTCTTT CASIRGDRSNTEAFF
- - TRBJ2-1 TRBV7-6 TGTGCCAGCAGCTTAGGGGGGGGCAGGATGGGTGAGCAGTTCTTC CASSLGGGRMGEQFF
- - TRBJ1-4 TRBV28 TGTGCCAGCAGCCCCTATACCGCGGGCCGTGGTGAAAAACTGTTTTTT CASSPYTAGRGEKLFF
TRBD2 - TRBJ2-1 TRBV6-1 TGTGCCAGCAGTGCAAGGGGAACTAGCGGGAGTTACAATGAGCAGTTCTTC CASSARGTSGSYNEQFF
- - TRBJ1-2 TRBV9 TGTGCCAGCAGCGTAGATGGGGGCGGTGGCTACACCTTC CASSVDGGGGYTF
TRBD2 - TRBJ2-1 TRBV4-1 TGCGCCAGCAGCCAAGTTGGACTAGCGGGAAACAATGAGCAGTTCTTC CASSQVGLAGNNEQFF
- - TRBJ1-1 TRBV6-1 TGTGCCAGCATTGTTAACTATGTCGACACTGAAGCTTTCTTT CASIVNYVDTEAFF
- - TRBJ2-7 TRBV11-2 TGTGCCAGCAGCTTAGTGATTTGGCAGGGCGCTTCATACGAGCAGTACTTC CASSLVIWQGASYEQYF
- - TRBJ1-5 TRBV28 TGTGCCAGCATAACCCCCTATCAGCCCCAGCATTTT CASITPYQPQHF
TRBD2 - TRBJ2-7 TRBV6-5 TGTGCCAGCAGCCCCCTTGGCGGGAGGGCCTACGAGCAGTACTTC CASSPLGGRAYEQYF
- - TRBJ2-2 TRBV1 TGCACCAGCAGCTTGACTAATACCGGGGAGCTGTTTTTT CTSSLTNTGELFF
- - TRBJ2-3 TRBV4-3 TGCGCCAGCAGCCAAGATTTCCTCACAGATACGCAGTATTTT CASSQDFLTDTQYF
- - TRBJ1-2 TRBV2 TGTGCCAGCAGTCTACGGGGGGCCCCCTACACCTTC CASSLRGAPYTF
- - TRBJ1-4 TRBV5-4 TGTGCCAGCAGCTTGGGGGTAGTAGCTTATGAAAAACTGTTTTTT CASSLGVVAYEKLFF
- - TRBJ2-5 TRBV6-1 TGTGCCAGCAGTCGGCTAGCGATAGAGACCCAGTACTTC CASSRLAIETQYF
- - TRBJ2-1 TRBV5-6 TGTGCCAGCAGCGTTGTCAATGAGCAGTTCTTC CASSVVNEQFF
- once TRBJ2-4 TRBV15 TGTGCCACCAGCAGGGATAATCCAGCCAAAAACATTCAGTACTTC CATSRDNPAKNIQYF
TRBD1 - TRBJ1-4 TRBV5-1 TGCGCCAGCAGCCTGGAGGGGGCGGGTGAAAAACTGTTTTTT CASSLEGAGEKLFF
TRBD2 - TRBJ2-3 TRBV5-4 TGTGCCAGCAGCTTGGAGTCTAGCGGGAGCATTGATACGCAGTATTTT CASSLESSGSIDTQYF
- - TRBJ1-5 TRBV6-1 TGTGCCAGCAGCCCAGGGAGACTCCCCCAGCCCCAGCATTTT CASSPGRLPQPQHF
- - TRBJ2-3 TRBV19 TGTGCCAGTGGACCGGGAACCCCAGATACGCAGTATTTT CASGPGTPDTQYF
- - TRBJ2-5 TRBV7-8 TGTGCCAGCAGCTTAGATATCCGGGAGACCCAGTACTTC CASSLDIRETQYF
- - TRBJ2-2 TRBV30 TGTGCCTGGAGTAATCTGCACGCGAACACCGGGGAGCTGTTTTTT CAWSNLHANTGELFF
- once TRBJ1-4 TRBV27 TGTGCCAGCAGTCCAGATGGGGCTTTAAGTAATGAAAAACTGTTTTTT CASSPDGALSNEKLFF
- - TRBJ2-1 TRBV11-3 TGTGCCAGCAGCTTATCTGGGGGAGTAAATGAGCAGTTCTTC CASSLSGGVNEQFF
- - TRBJ2-1 TRBV9 TGTGCCAGCAGCGTAGTTCGATTGTACGATTATGAGCAGTTCTTC CASSVVRLYDYEQFF
- - TRBJ2-1 TRBV11-2 TGTGCCAGCAGCTTAGCAGGGGCCAAATACAATGAACAGTTCTTC CASSLAGAKYNEQFF
TRBD1 - TRBJ2-7 TRBV6-1 TGTGCCAGCAGTACGGGACAGCCTTCCTACGAGCAGTACTTC CASSTGQPSYEQYF
- - TRBJ1-1 TRBV28 TGTGCCAGCAGTTTTTTCGGGACCAAAAACACTGAAGCTTTCTTT CASSFFGTKNTEAFF
TRBD1 - TRBJ2-7 TRBV10-3 TGTGCCATCAGGAACTACCGGGACAGGGGGGCCTACGAGCAGTACTTC CAIRNYRDRGAYEQYF
- - TRBJ1-2 TRBV7-9 TGTGCCAGCAGCTTAGGATCAGGGGCGGACTATGGCTACACCTTC CASSLGSGADYGYTF
- - TRBJ2-7 TRBV2 TGTGCCAGCAGTGACTTTGTGGCAGGGCCCACCTACGAGCAGTACTTC CASSDFVAGPTYEQYF
- - TRBJ2-3 TRBV18 TGTGCCAGCTCACCCCTCGCGTCCTCTAGCACAGATACGCAGTATTTT CASSPLASSSTDTQYF
TRBD1 - TRBJ1-2 TRBV7-9 TGTGCCAGCAGCTTCTCCCTCGGACAGGGACTAACTAACTATGGCTACACCTTC CASSFSLGQGLTNYGYTF
- - TRBJ1-2 TRBV5-4 TGTGCCAGCAGGACCCTGGACAGACACTATGGCTACACCTTC CASRTLDRHYGYTF
TRBD2 once TRBJ2-5 TRBV29-1 TGCAGCGGTGCTAGCGGCCAAGAGACCCAGTACTTC CSGASGQETQYF
- - TRBJ1-4 TRBV28 TGTGCCAGCAGTTTATCTTCCAGAGGAAATGAAAAACTGTTTTTT CASSLSSRGNEKLFF
- - TRBJ2-7 TRBV5-6 TGTGCCAGCAGCTTGGGATTTGCGTCGACGTACTTC CASSLGFASTYF
- - TRBJ2-2 TRBV18 TGTGCCAGCTCACCCTACGGACGGGGGAGGATCACCGGGGAGCTGTTTTTT CASSPYGRGRITGELFF
- - TRBJ2-5 TRBV6-1 TGTGCCAGCAATCTGGATGGTTTAGAGACCCAGTACTTC CASNLDGLETQYF
TRBD2 - TRBJ2-3 TRBV6-5 TGTGCCAGCAGTTACTGGGGAGGGGTCACAGATACGCAGTATTTT CASSYWGGVTDTQYF
TRBD2 - TRBJ2-3 TRBV18 TGTGCCAGCTCACCAATGACGGGACTAGCGGGAGGTAGCACAGATACGCAGTATTTT CASSPMTGLAGGSTDTQYF
- - TRBJ1-4 TRBV27 TGTGCCAGCAGTTTGTCGCAGGGGTATGGCGAAAAACTGTTTTTT CASSLSQGYGEKLFF
- once TRBJ1-5 TRBV5-1 TGCGCCAGCAGCTTGGTAGGGGCCCATCAGCCCCAGCATTTT CASSLVGAHQPQHF
- - TRBJ1-1 TRBV18 TGTGCCAGCTCACCGCTGGACAACCAGAACACTGAAGCTTTCTTT CASSPLDNQNTEAFF
TRBD2 - TRBJ2-7 TRBV7-3 TGTGCCAGCAGCTTAGAGGGACTAGTTCCCTCGGAGCAGTACTTC CASSLEGLVPSEQYF
TRBD1 - TRBJ1-2 TRBV18 TGTGCCAGCTCACCACTGACTCCCGACAGGGGGCGATTCTATGGCTACACCTTC CASSPLTPDRGRFYGYTF
- - TRBJ2-7 TRBV5-1 TGCGCCAGGTTAGGGAGGCTCCTCTCCTACGAGCAGTACTTC CARLGRLLSYEQYF
- - TRBJ2-1 TRBV5-8 TGTGCCAGCAGCTTGGTCCCCGAGGGTGAGCAGTTCTTC CASSLVPEGEQFF
- - TRBJ1-4 TRBV28 TGTGCCAGCAGTGAAGGTAGGGGGGTTCCCCGACCGGATGAAAAACTGTTTTTT CASSEGRGVPRPDEKLFF